The 5 T cell receptor beta chains in this list originate from one sample, sequenced in a study of early stage breast cancer tumors. Sequencing used immunoSEQ multiplex PCR; TCRdb keeps in-frame clones, though not all of them. Of about 69,000 clones in the sample, around 80% were seen once. The specimen sequenced was blood. Source of these receptors: a person in their forties with breast cancer.

The chain has TRBV25-1 and TRBJ1-3, with 10 bases lining up with TRBD1. Germline CDR1 is MGHDK and CDR2 is SYGVNS. The J segment lost 11 bases and the V segment lost 1 base, leaving 8 bases of the junction unmatched. This CDR3 is 15 amino acids long. CDR3 sequence: CASSEFGTGDTSIYF. The CDR3 DNA follows: TGTGCCAGCAGTGAATTCGGGACAGGGGACACATCCATATATTTT.

V gene TRBV30 combines with J gene TRBJ2-7, with 7 nucleotides matching TRBD2. Germline loops: CDR1 GTSNPN, CDR2 SVGIG (reference sequence). J gave up 3 bases and V 4 bases, and 6 bases lay outside the gene matches. The CDR3 runs to 13 residues. This CDR3 is CAWIPSGVYEQYF. CDR3 in DNA: TGTGCCTGGATCCCTAGCGGCGTCTACGAGCAGTACTTC.

The chain is built from TRBV4-2 and TRBJ2-3, with 8 bases lining up with TRBD2. The CDR3 totals 16 residues. The germline V gene has CDR1 LGHNA and CDR2 YNFKEQ. After removal of 0 bases from V and 5 bases from J, the junction contained 7 bases not matched to a gene. The CDR3 sequence: CASSQDSGTLGDTQYF. The CDR3 coding sequence is TGTGCCAGCAGCCAAGATAGCGGGACATTAGGAGATACGCAGTATTTT.

This chain joins TRBV5-5 and TRBJ1-1; no reliable D call. The CDR3 consists of 17 residues. The germline gives CDR1 SGHKS, CDR2 YYEKEE (reference sequence). Trimming took 1 base from V and 0 from J, leaving 16 bases between them. This chain's CDR3 is CASSLRVVTGVNTEAFF. The DNA for the CDR3 is TGTGCCAGCAGCTTGCGGGTGGTTACGGGAGTGAACACTGAAGCTTTCTTT.

The chain recombines TRBV5-1 with TRBJ2-2; D remains ambiguous. Looked up from germline, CDR1 is SGHRS and CDR2 is YFSETQ. Trimming stripped 0 bases from V and 7 bases from J, with 7 bases between. The CDR3 runs 13 residues. CDR3 sequence: CASSLGGIGELFF. CDR3 DNA: TGCGCCAGCAGCTTGGGGGGAATCGGGGAGCTGTTTTTT.